This T cell receptor beta chain stems from a study of monozygotic twins with inflammatory bowel disease. General study results and limits: Telling apart the different T cell subtypes was not possible. Researchers reported no repertoire similarity difference between concordant and discordant twins, possibly from limited power.

Blood samples measuring roughly 2.5 ml were taken per donor. The UMIs contained a 6-nucleotide sample barcode. They were added by template switching during cDNA synthesis. TCRdb re-called the 5' RACE reads, yielding one record per CDR3 amino acid sequence without DNA. This sample contains approximately 150,000 distinct CDR3 sequences. CDR3 length equals 13 residues. Germline CDR1 reads MNHEY; CDR2 reads SVGAGI. In the case of this clonotype: Its antigen is unknown.

This chain uses TRBV6-5 with TRBJ1-2; checking the TCRdb D call of TRBD1 is not possible without DNA. Sequencing used blood. The clonotype was recovered from a human donor with ulcerative colitis or Crohn's disease, or a healthy co-twin of an affected twin (not recorded which). The CDR3 sequence is CASRDTGDYGYTF.